The clone carrying this T cell receptor (beta chain) occurred many times. The antigen is not known. The data derive from a study of neurological immune-mediated disorders. V shed 6 bases and J shed 5 bases, with 13 bases lying between them. This CDR3 comprises 12 residues. Germline V CDR1 and CDR2: DFQATT, SNEGSKA (reference sequence). Unsorted libraries were generated from 2 million PBMCs held at -80 degrees C. Findings and limits, study-wide: Multiple sclerosis, the disease with the least TCR clonal expansion, fell below healthy controls, whereas HTLV-1-associated myelopathy showed the most. The absence of shared CDR3 amino acid sequences among expanded clones across subjects suggests private repertoires in all groups.

Sequencing of 15-18 subjects in each run yielded over 160 million TCR-beta sequences. TCRdb independently ran MiXCR on the 5' RACE reads; one entry per CDR3 protein. The sample holds 100,000 to 150,000 distinct CDR3 sequences, about 3.4% seen once. This sequence joins TRBV20-1 and TRBJ1-1; D call uncertain. The sequencing input was PBMCs. This receptor was taken from a woman aged 25 to 39 with multiple sclerosis. CDR3 nucleotides: TGCAGTGCAAAGGGATGGGGAACTGAAGCTTTCTTT. It yields the protein CSAKGWGTEAFF.